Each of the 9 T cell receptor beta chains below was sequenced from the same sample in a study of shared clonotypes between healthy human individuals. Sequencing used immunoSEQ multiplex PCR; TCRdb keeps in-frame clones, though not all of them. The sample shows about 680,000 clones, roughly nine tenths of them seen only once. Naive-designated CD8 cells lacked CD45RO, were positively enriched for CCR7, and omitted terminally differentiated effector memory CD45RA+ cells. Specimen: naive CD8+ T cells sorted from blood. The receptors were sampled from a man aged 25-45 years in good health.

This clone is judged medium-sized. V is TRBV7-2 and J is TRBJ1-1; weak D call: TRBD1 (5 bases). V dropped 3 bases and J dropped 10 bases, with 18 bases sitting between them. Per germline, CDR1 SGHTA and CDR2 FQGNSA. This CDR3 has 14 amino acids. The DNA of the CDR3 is TGTGCCAGCAGCTTTCTCTCCAGGGATCAGGGAGCTTTCTTT. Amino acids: CASSFLSRDQGAFF.

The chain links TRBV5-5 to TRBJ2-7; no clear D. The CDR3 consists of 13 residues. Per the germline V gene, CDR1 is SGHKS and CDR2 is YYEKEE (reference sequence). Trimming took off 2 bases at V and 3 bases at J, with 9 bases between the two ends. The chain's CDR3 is CASSFYLGYEQYF. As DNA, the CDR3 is TGTGCCAGCAGCTTTTATCTCGGCTACGAGCAGTACTTC.

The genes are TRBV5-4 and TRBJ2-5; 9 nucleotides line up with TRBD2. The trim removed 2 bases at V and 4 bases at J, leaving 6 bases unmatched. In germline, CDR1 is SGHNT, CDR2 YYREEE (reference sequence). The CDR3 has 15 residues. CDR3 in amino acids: CASSFRAGGTETQYF. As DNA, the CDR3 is TGTGCCAGCAGCTTTCGAGCGGGAGGAACAGAGACCCAGTACTTC.

CDR3 nucleotides: TGTGCCAGCTTAGTTGGGGGTTACACCGGGGAGCTGTTTTTT. Encoded protein: CASLVGGYTGELFF. The rearrangement uses TRBV7-9 and TRBJ2-2, with D possibly called TRBD1 or TRBD2 (5 bases each). V lost 8 bases and J lost 3, with 13 bases in between. In germline, CDR1 is SEHNR, CDR2 FQNEAQ (reference sequence). The CDR3 is 14 residues long. Full variable domain (rest looked up from reference TRBV7-9 and TRBJ2-2): DTGVSQNPRHKITKRGQNVTFRCDPISEHNRLYWYRQTLGQGPEFLTYFQNEAQLEKSRLLSDRFSAERPKGSFSTLEIQRTEQGDSAMYLCASLVGGYTGELFFGEGSRLTVL.

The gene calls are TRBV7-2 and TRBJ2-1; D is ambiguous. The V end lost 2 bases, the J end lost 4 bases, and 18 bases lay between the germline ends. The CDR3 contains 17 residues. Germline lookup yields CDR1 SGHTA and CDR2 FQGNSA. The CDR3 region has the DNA TGTGCCAGCAGCTTAAGGAGTCGACTTCGTGGGTACAATGAGCAGTTCTTC. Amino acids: CASSLRSRLRGYNEQFF.

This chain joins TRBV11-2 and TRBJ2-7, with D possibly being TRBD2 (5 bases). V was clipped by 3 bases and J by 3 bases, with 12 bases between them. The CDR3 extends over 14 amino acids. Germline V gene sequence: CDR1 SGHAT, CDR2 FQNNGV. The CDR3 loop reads CASSFGSSGYEQYF. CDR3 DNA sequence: TGTGCCAGCAGCTTTGGGAGTTCTGGCTACGAGCAGTACTTC.

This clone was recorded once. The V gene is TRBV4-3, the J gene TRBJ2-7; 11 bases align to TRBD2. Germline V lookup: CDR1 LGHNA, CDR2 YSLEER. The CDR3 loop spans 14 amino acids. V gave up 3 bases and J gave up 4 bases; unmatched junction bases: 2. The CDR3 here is CASSQTSGTYEQYF. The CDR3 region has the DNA TGCGCCAGCAGCCAGACTAGCGGGACTTACGAGCAGTACTTC.

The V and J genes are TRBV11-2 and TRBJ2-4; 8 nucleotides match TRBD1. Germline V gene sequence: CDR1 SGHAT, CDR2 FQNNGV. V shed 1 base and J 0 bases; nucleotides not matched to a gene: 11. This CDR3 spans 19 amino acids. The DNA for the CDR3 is TGTGCCAGCAGCTTAGCACTCAGGGCAGGGGGCGCAGCCAAAAACATTCAGTACTTC. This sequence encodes CASSLALRAGGAAKNIQYF.

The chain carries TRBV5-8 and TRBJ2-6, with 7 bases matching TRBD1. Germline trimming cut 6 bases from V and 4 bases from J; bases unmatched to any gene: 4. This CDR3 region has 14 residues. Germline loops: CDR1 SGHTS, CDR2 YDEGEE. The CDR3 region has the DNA TGTGCCAGCAACAGGGGTTCAGGGGCCAACGTCCTGACTTTC. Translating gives CASNRGSGANVLTF.